This passage covers 32 T cell receptor beta chains from one sample sequenced in a study of T cells after yellow fever vaccination (dated by TCRdb to 2018 to 2020). The intended sense of this specimen's treatment or condition label: live attenuated yellow fever vaccine strain. Library preparation employed 5' RACE. The instrument given in TCRdb is Illumina NovaSeq 6000. TCRdb took the public reads, trimmed them with fastp at Q25, ran MiXCR for clone calling and kept in-frame beta chains. Rows are combined by CDR3 protein, so each entry shows the most common genes and DNA. For this sample the table gives 350,000 to 550,000 distinct CDR3 sequences, of which 18% were detected only once. 18% of the sample lies in the top ten. Sequenced here: PBMCs, sampled before the yellow fever booster vaccination. These receptors originate from a man aged 18 to 30 who received the YFV17D yellow fever vaccine.

J is TRBJ2-1 and V is TRBV2, with 7 bases lining up with TRBD2. The V gene's germline CDR1 is SNHLY and CDR2 FYNNEI. The CDR3 is 11 amino acids. The V and J ends lost 6 bases and 9 bases, in that order; junction bases with no gene match: 2. CDR3 region: CASRRGSEQFF. DNA of the CDR3: TGTGCCAGCAGGCGGGGGTCTGAGCAGTTCTTC.

The chain is built from TRBV5-1 and TRBJ1-2, with no clear D. Germline values: CDR1 SGHRS, CDR2 YFSETQ. The length of the CDR3 is 16 residues. V was pared by 0 bases and J by 0 bases, with 12 bases between. In DNA, the CDR3 is TGCGCCAGCAGCTTGGACGGACGCGGGACTAACTATGGCTACACCTTC. It encodes CASSLDGRGTNYGYTF. Full variable domain (remainder filled in from reference TRBV5-1 and TRBJ1-2): KAGVTQTPRYLIKTRGQQVTLSCSPISGHRSVSWYQQTPGQGLQFLFEYFSETQRNKGNFPGRFSGRQFSNSRSEMNVSTLELGDSALYLCASSLDGRGTNYGYTFGSGTRLTVV.

The chain couples TRBV6-1 to TRBJ2-5; the D gene is possibly TRBD1 (6 bases). V was shortened by 6 bases and J by 2 bases, with 16 bases between the two germline ends. The CDR3 has 15 residues. Germline V CDR1 and CDR2: MNHNS, SASEGT. In DNA, the CDR3 is TGTGCCAGCAGCGCACCGGGACACCAACAAGAGACCCAGTACTTC. Translation: CASSAPGHQQETQYF.

This sequence joins TRBV6-6 and TRBJ1-1; D is unresolved. The V end was cut by 4 bases, the J end by 0 bases, with 9 bases between. Germline V lookup: CDR1 MNHNY, CDR2 SVGAGI (reference sequence). The CDR3 covers 14 residues. CDR3 protein: CASSLTGMNTEAFF. CDR3 coding DNA: TGTGCCAGCAGTTTGACGGGTATGAACACTGAAGCTTTCTTT.

The V gene is TRBV6-6, the J gene TRBJ2-2, with D unresolved. CDR1 and CDR2 from the germline V gene are MNHNY and SVGAGI (reference sequence). V gave up 5 bases and J gave up 5 bases, with 12 bases separating them. This CDR3 is built from 14 residues. CDR3 region: CASSTPGLTGELFF. Written as DNA, the CDR3 is TGTGCCAGCAGTACCCCGGGCCTAACCGGGGAGCTGTTTTTT.

The chain is built from TRBV6-5 and TRBJ2-7; 8 nucleotides line up with TRBD2. Looked up from germline, CDR1 is MNHEY and CDR2 is SVGAGI. The CDR3 is made up of 16 amino acids. V trimming: 0 bases; J trimming: 1 base; junction bases outside the gene matches: 5. In nucleotides, the CDR3 is TGTGCCAGCAGTTACTCCGCAGCGGGGGCGTCCTACGAGCAGTACGTC. This codes for CASSYSAAGASYEQYV.

CDR3 sequence: CASSPNGDGRNSPLHF. CDR3 in DNA: TGCGCCAGCAGCCCCAATGGGGACGGCAGAAATTCACCCCTCCACTTT. This sequence joins TRBV4-3 and TRBJ1-6, with a tentative D call TRBD1 (5 bases). CDR1 and CDR2 (germline): LGHNA, YSLEER. The CDR3 contains 16 residues. Trimming cost V 4 bases and J 7 bases, with 17 bases left between them.

This clonotype has a handful of counts. The gene calls are TRBV7-9 and TRBJ2-1, with TRBD1 matching over 9 bases. Germline V lookup: CDR1 SEHNR, CDR2 FQNEAQ (reference sequence). The J segment lost 9 bases and the V segment lost 5 bases, leaving 2 bases of the junction unmatched. This CDR3 region has 12 residues. CDR3 DNA sequence: TGTGCCAGCAGCAGGACAGGGGTTGAGCAGTTCTTC. Protein: CASSRTGVEQFF.

In this sample, this clonotype turned up once. The chain is built from TRBV27 and TRBJ2-5; 8 nucleotides line up with TRBD2. Looked up from germline, CDR1 is MNHEY and CDR2 is SMNVEV (reference sequence). V shed 4 bases and J 9 bases; nucleotides not matched to a gene: 13. This CDR3 spans 15 amino acids. The DNA of the CDR3 is TGTGCCAGCAGTTCTCCGGGACTAGTCAGTCTAGCCCAGTACTTC. Its translation is CASSSPGLVSLAQYF.

The chain joins TRBV20-1 to TRBJ2-3, with 7 bases aligning to TRBD2. Germline V gene lookup returns CDR1 DFQATT and CDR2 SNEGSKA (reference sequence). The CDR3 is made up of 15 amino acids. After removal of 0 bases from V and 2 bases from J, the junction contained 5 bases not matched to a gene. The CDR3 region has the DNA TGCAGTGCTAGAGATATGGGGGGGGACACAGATACGCAGTATTTT. It specifies CSARDMGGDTDTQYF.

V usage is TRBV6-6 and J usage is TRBJ2-7, with D possibly being TRBD2 (6 bases). The CDR3 extends over 14 amino acids. From germline, CDR1 is MNHNY and CDR2 SVGAGI (reference sequence). V was trimmed by 8 bases and J by 2 bases, leaving 16 bases between them. CDR3 region: CASRGEASAYEQYV. The CDR3 region has the DNA TGTGCCAGCCGAGGGGAGGCATCAGCCTACGAGCAGTACGTC.

The chain employs TRBV29-1 and TRBJ1-2; no clear D gene. This CDR3 has 14 residues. V was pared by 0 bases and J by 0 bases, with 8 bases between. Looked up from germline, CDR1 is SQVTM and CDR2 is ANQGSEA. In DNA form, the CDR3 reads TGCAGCGTTGAAGAGGACCAAGCTAACTATGGCTACACCTTC. This sequence encodes CSVEEDQANYGYTF.

In its sample, this clonotype was seen a few times. The V gene is TRBV4-1, the J gene TRBJ1-5; TRBD1 matches at 9 bases. Germline trimming cut 0 bases from V and 5 bases from J; bases unmatched to any gene: 8. From germline, CDR1 is MGHRA and CDR2 YSYEKL. The CDR3 spans 17 residues. The CDR3: CASSQEGHGQGHQPQHF. Written as DNA, the CDR3 is TGCGCCAGCAGCCAAGAAGGACATGGACAGGGGCATCAGCCCCAGCATTTT.

This rearrangement joins TRBV7-9 to TRBJ2-2, with TRBD1 matching over 7 bases. The CDR3 is 15 residues long. After removal of 5 bases from V and 6 bases from J, the junction contained 9 bases not matched to a gene. The V gene's germline CDR1 is SEHNR and CDR2 FQNEAQ (reference sequence). The DNA for the CDR3 is TGTGCCAGCAGCGGAGACAGGGACGCCCCCGGGGAGCTGTTTTTT. Residues: CASSGDRDAPGELFF.

V is TRBV29-1 and J is TRBJ1-1; D gene ambiguous. V was clipped by 2 bases and J by 0 bases, with 7 bases between them. The CDR3 is 13 residues long. Per the germline V gene, CDR1 is SQVTM and CDR2 is ANQGSEA. The CDR3 DNA sequence: TGCAGCGTTGAACCCGTCTTGAACACTGAAGCTTTCTTT. Residues: CSVEPVLNTEAFF. Looking up the rest from reference TRBV29-1 and TRBJ1-1 gives the full variable domain: SAVISQKPSRDICQRGTSLTIQCQVDSQVTMMFWYRQQPGQSLTLIATANQGSEATYESGFVIDKFPISRPNLTFSTLTVSNMSPEDSSIYLCSVEPVLNTEAFFGQGTRLTVV.

This clonotype was seen only a few times. The chain is built from TRBV5-1 and TRBJ2-7, with 8 nucleotides matching TRBD1. The CDR3 has 15 residues. Per the germline V gene, CDR1 is SGHRS and CDR2 is YFSETQ. J lost 1 base, V lost 4 bases, and 7 bases had no gene match. The CDR3 sequence is CASSLGTGGSYEQYF. CDR3 nucleotides: TGCGCCAGCAGCCTCGGGACAGGCGGTTCCTACGAGCAGTACTTC.

This chain joins TRBV4-2 and TRBJ2-5, with TRBD2 identical over 10 bases. V dropped 1 base and J dropped 4; count of bases not matched to a gene: 9. Germline CDR1 is LGHNA and CDR2 is YNFKEQ. This CDR3 comprises 17 residues. The CDR3 loop reads CASSQGLAGAPGETQYF. CDR3 DNA: TGTGCCAGCAGCCAAGGCCTAGCGGGGGCCCCGGGAGAGACCCAGTACTTC.

This clonotype has more than one count but fewer than ten. One end of the junction fails to match germline, which may point to a read error. V usage is TRBV7-9 and J usage is TRBJ2-2; D may be TRBD2 (6 bases). The CDR3 contains 15 residues. CDR1 and CDR2 (germline): SEHNR, FQNEAQ (reference sequence). DNA for the CDR3: TGTGCCAGCAGCCTCCGGGACTCCGCCACCCTTGGGGTCTCTTTT. Its translation is CASSLRDSATLGVSF.

In its sample, this clonotype was seen many times. The chain employs TRBV15 and TRBJ1-3; possible D gene TRBD1, 5 bases. Germline CDR1 reads LNHNV; CDR2 reads YYDKDF (reference sequence). The CDR3 runs 13 residues. The germline V and J ends were trimmed by 8 bases and 4 bases, with 12 bases remaining between them. The chain's CDR3 is CATGQGSGNTIYF. The DNA of the CDR3 is TGTGCCACCGGCCAGGGATCGGGAAACACCATATATTTT.

V usage is TRBV29-1 and J usage is TRBJ1-1; tentatively, D is TRBD1 (6 bases). V was pared by 4 bases and J by 3 bases, with 12 bases between. CDR1 and CDR2 (germline): SQVTM, ANQGSEA. The CDR3 consists of 13 residues. CDR3: CSVVRGPYTEAFF. The CDR3 coding sequence is TGCAGCGTTGTGCGGGGGCCCTACACTGAAGCTTTCTTT.

This clonotype came up a few times. This rearrangement joins TRBV7-2 to TRBJ2-3; 10 nucleotides align to TRBD2. V was clipped by 5 bases and J by 3 bases; unmatched bases: 11. Germline V gene sequence: CDR1 SGHTA, CDR2 FQGNSA. This CDR3 has 17 residues. This CDR3 reads CASSEWIAGGQTDTQYF. The CDR3 coding sequence is TGTGCCAGCAGCGAGTGGATAGCGGGGGGCCAAACAGATACGCAGTATTTT.

This chain uses TRBV12-3 or TRBV12-4 with TRBJ1-1, with D perhaps TRBD1 (5 bases). CDR3 size: 18 residues. The V end was cut by 6 bases, the J end by 3 bases, with 26 bases between. CDR3 sequence reads: CASRPNFRGLKGHTEAFF. In DNA form, the CDR3 reads TGTGCCAGCAGACCCAACTTTAGGGGCTTAAAGGGGCACACTGAAGCTTTCTTT.

This clonotype was counted a few times. This chain uses TRBV7-3 with TRBJ2-2; a weak D match, TRBD1 (6 bases). Germline CDR1 reads SGHTA; CDR2 reads FQGTGA. The length of the CDR3 is 14 residues. V lost 6 bases and J lost 3, with 11 bases in between. CDR3: CASRSQGYTGELFF. The CDR3 DNA reads as TGTGCCAGCAGATCCCAGGGGTACACCGGGGAGCTGTTTTTT.

This clonotype was counted only a few times. The chain links TRBV9 to TRBJ1-6; D remains ambiguous. This CDR3 has 13 amino acids. Deletions cut 0 bases from V and 14 bases from J, with 12 bases between. Per germline, CDR1 SGDLS and CDR2 YYNGEE. The CDR3 region has the DNA TGTGCCAGCAGCGTAGCCCTAGTGAGCACCCTCCACTTT. This codes for CASSVALVSTLHF.

This clonotype was seen only a few times. The genes are TRBV5-1 and TRBJ1-2; D may be TRBD1 (6 bases). Germline CDR1 reads SGHRS; CDR2 reads YFSETQ. Trimming left V 8 bases short and J 6 bases short, with 17 bases between. The CDR3 contains 13 residues. The CDR3 sequence is CASSIQGGDGYTF. The DNA of the CDR3 is TGCGCCAGTTCGATACAGGGAGGCGATGGCTACACCTTC.

The chain combines TRBV12-3 or TRBV12-4 with TRBJ1-4; D gene ambiguous. CDR3 size: 14 residues. Trimming took 5 bases from V and 1 from J, leaving 8 bases between them. CDR3 residues: CASSRVGTNEKLFF. In DNA form, the CDR3 reads TGTGCCAGCAGTCGTGTCGGAACTAATGAAAAACTGTTTTTT.

This clonotype has just a few counts. The V and J genes are TRBV20-1 and TRBJ1-1; D perhaps matches TRBD1 (5 bases). This CDR3 comprises 15 residues. The ends were cut back, 5 bases at V and 2 bases at J, with 18 bases in the middle. Per the germline V gene, CDR1 is DFQATT and CDR2 is SNEGSKA (reference sequence). CDR3 coding DNA: TGCAGTGCTCCCCGGGGTGGCAGGGAAAACACTGAAGCTTTCTTT. This sequence encodes CSAPRGGRENTEAFF.

The V and J genes are TRBV30 and TRBJ1-1; 8 bases are shared with TRBD1. The CDR3 is made up of 14 amino acids. CDR1 is GTSNPN, CDR2 SVGIG, per germline (reference sequence). V lost 2 bases and J lost 8; bases outside the gene matches: 10. The chain's CDR3 is CAWSTTGGRREAFF. CDR3 nucleotides: TGTGCCTGGAGTACTACAGGGGGACGCAGAGAAGCTTTCTTT.

This sequence joins TRBV4-3 and TRBJ1-2, with D perhaps TRBD1 (5 bases). V was shortened by 1 base and J by 6 bases, with 15 bases between the two germline ends. The CDR3 is made up of 15 amino acids. The germline CDR1 and CDR2 sequences are LGHNA and YSLEER. CDR3 region: CASSQGRGRSDGYTF. In DNA, the CDR3 is TGCGCCAGCAGCCAAGGGAGGGGCAGGTCTGATGGCTACACCTTC.

This clonotype has just a few counts. The genes are TRBV5-1 and TRBJ2-1; tentative D call: TRBD1 (6 bases). In germline, CDR1 is SGHRS, CDR2 YFSETQ. The CDR3 extends over 11 amino acids. The V and J ends lost 2 bases and 13 bases respectively, with 10 bases between them. The CDR3 DNA reads TGCGCCAGCAGCTTAGGGGGAGACCAGTTCTTC. It encodes CASSLGGDQFF.

This chain uses TRBV27 with TRBJ2-7, with TRBD1 as a possible D gene (6 bases). Germline V lookup: CDR1 MNHEY, CDR2 SMNVEV (reference sequence). V shed 5 bases and J shed 0 bases, with 14 bases lying between them. There are 15 residues in the CDR3. The CDR3 reads CASSPRGISSYEQYV. The CDR3, as DNA: TGTGCCAGCAGTCCTAGGGGGATTAGCTCCTACGAGCAGTACGTC.

The chain couples TRBV9 to TRBJ1-2; 7 bases align to TRBD1. CDR1 is SGDLS and CDR2 is YYNGEE in the germline V gene. This CDR3 region has 13 residues. V dropped 3 bases and J dropped 7; count of bases not matched to a gene: 6. The CDR3 here is CASSATGEVGYTF. The CDR3 region has the DNA TGTGCCAGCAGCGCTACAGGGGAGGTTGGCTACACCTTC.